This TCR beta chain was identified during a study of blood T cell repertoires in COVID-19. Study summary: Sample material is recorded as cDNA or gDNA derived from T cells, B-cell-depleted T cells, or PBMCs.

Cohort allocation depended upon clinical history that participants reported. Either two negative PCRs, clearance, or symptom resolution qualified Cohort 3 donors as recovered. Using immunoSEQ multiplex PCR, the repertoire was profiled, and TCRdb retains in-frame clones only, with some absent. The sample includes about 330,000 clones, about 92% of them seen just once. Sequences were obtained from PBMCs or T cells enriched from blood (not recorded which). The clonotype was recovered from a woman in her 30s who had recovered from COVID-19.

The CDR3 loop is CATSDLDNLSYNEQFF. The CDR3 DNA follows: TGTGCCACCAGTGATTTGGACAACCTCTCCTACAATGAGCAGTTCTTC. The V and J genes are TRBV24-1 and TRBJ2-1; no clear D gene. Per germline, CDR1 KGHDR and CDR2 SFDVKD. Trimming pared 0 bases from V and 0 bases from J, leaving 8 bases between. The CDR3 extends over 16 amino acids.